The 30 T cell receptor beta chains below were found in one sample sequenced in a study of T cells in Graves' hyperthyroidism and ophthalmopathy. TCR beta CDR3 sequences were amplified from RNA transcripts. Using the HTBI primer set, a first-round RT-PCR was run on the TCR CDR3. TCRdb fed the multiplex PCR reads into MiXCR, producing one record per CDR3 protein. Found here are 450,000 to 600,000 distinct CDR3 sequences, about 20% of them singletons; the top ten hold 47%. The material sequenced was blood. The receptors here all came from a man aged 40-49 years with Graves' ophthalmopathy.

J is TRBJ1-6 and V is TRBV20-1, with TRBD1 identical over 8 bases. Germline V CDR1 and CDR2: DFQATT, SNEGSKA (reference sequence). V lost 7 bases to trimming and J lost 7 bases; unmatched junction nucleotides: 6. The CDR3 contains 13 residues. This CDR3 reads CSVQGAQNSPLHF. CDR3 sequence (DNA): TGCAGTGTCCAGGGGGCTCAAAATTCACCCCTCCACTTT.

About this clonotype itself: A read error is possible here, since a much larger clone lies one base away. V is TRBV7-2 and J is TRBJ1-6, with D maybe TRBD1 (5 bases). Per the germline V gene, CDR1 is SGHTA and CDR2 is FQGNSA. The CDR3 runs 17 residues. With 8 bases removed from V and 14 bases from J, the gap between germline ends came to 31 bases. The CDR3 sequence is CASGPPRPDRYMGALHF. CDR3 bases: TGTGCCAGCGGCCCCCCCAGGCCGGACCGCTATATGGGGGCCCTCCACTTT.

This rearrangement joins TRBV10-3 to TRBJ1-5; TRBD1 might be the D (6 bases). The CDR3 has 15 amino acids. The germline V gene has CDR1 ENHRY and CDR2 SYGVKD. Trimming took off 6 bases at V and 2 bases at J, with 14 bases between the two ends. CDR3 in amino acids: CAIREQGGGNQPQHF. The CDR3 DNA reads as TGTGCCATCAGAGAACAGGGTGGGGGCAATCAGCCCCAGCATTTT.

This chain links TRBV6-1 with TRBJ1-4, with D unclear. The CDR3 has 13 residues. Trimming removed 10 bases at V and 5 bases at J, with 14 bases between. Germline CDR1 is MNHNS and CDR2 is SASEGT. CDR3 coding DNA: TGTGCCACTTCCCGGGAACGGAATGAAAAACTGTTTTTT. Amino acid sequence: CATSRERNEKLFF.

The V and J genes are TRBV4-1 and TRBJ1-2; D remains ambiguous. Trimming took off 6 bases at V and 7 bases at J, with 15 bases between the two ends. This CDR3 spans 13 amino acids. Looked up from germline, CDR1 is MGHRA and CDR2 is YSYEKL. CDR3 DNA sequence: TGCGCCAGCAGTCCAATTTTGGACGGTGGCTACACCTTC. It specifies CASSPILDGGYTF.

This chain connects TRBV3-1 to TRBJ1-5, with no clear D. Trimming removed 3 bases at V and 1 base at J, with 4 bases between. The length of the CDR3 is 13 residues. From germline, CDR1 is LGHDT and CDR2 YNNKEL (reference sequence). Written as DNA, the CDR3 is TGTGCCAGCAGCCATGAGAGCAATCAGCCCCAGCATTTT. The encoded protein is CASSHESNQPQHF.

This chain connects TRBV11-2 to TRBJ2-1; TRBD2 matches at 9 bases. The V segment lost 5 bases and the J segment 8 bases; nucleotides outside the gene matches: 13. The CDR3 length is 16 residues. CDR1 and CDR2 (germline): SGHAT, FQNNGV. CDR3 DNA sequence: TGTGCCAGCAGCCCGACTCGTAGCGGGAGAGGGCATGAGCAGTTCTTC. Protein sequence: CASSPTRSGRGHEQFF.

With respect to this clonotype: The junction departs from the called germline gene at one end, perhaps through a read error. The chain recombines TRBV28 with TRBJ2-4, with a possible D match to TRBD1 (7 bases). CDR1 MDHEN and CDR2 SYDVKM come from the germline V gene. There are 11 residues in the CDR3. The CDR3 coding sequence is TGTACCAGCAGGGGGGCGGGCATTCAGTACTTC. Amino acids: CTSRGAGIQYF.

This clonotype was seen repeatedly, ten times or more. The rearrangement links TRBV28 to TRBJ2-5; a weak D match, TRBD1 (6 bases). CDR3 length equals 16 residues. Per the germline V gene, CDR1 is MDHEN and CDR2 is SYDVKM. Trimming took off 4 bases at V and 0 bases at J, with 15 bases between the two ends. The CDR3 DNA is TGTGCCAGCAGTTCACGTTCCTGGACAGACCAAGAGACCCAGTACTTC. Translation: CASSSRSWTDQETQYF. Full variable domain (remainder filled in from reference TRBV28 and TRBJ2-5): DVKVTQSSRYLVKRTGEKVFLECVQDMDHENMFWYRQDPGLGLRLIYFSYDVKMKEKGDIPEGYSVSREKKERFSLILESASTNQTSMYLCASSSRSWTDQETQYFGPGTRLLVL.

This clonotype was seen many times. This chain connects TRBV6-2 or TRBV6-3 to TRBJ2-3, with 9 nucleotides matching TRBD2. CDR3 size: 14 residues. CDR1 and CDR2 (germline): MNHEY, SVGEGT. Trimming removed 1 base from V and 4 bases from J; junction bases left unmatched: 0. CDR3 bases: TGTGCCAGCAGTTACTGGACTAGCGCAGATACGCAGTATTTT. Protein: CASSYWTSADTQYF.

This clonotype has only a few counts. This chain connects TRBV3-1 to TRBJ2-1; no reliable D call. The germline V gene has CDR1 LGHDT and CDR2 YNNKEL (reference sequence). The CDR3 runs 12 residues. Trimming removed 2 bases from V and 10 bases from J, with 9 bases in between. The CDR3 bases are TGTGCCAGCAGCCAATACTCGGAAGAGCAGTTCTTC. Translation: CASSQYSEEQFF.

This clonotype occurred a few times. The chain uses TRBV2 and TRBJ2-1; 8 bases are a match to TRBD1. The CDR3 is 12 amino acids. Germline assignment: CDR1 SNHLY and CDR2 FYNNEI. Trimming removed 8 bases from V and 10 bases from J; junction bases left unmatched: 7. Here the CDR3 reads CASRRGPGEQFF. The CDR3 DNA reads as TGTGCCAGCCGCAGGGGGCCGGGGGAGCAGTTCTTC.

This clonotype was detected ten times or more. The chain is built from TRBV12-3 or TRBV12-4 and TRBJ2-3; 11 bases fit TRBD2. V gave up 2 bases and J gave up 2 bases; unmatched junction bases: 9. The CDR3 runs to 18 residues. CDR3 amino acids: CASSLTHTSGGNTDTQYF. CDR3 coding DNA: TGTGCCAGCAGTTTAACCCATACTAGCGGGGGTAACACAGATACGCAGTATTTT.

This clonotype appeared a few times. CDR3 sequence reads: CASSVRGNNNEQFF. As DNA, the CDR3 is TGTGCCAGCAGCGTCCGGGGGAACAACAATGAGCAGTTCTTC. This chain links TRBV9 with TRBJ2-1, with D possibly TRBD2 on 6 matching bases. CDR1 is SGDLS and CDR2 is YYNGEE in the germline V gene. The CDR3 has 14 residues. V lost 2 bases and J lost 5, with 11 bases in between.

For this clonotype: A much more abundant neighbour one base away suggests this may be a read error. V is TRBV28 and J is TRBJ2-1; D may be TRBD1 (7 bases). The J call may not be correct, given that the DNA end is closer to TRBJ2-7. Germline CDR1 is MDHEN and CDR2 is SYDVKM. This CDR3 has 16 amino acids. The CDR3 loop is CASSPGGTDNYNEQYF. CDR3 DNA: TGTGCCAGCAGTCCCGGCGGGACAGATAACTACAATGAGCAGTACTTC.

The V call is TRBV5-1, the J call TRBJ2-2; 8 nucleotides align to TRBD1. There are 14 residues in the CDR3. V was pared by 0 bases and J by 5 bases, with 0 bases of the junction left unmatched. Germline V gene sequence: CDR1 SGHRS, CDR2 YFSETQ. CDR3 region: CASSLGTGTGELFF. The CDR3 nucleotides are TGCGCCAGCAGCTTGGGGACAGGGACCGGGGAGCTGTTTTTT.

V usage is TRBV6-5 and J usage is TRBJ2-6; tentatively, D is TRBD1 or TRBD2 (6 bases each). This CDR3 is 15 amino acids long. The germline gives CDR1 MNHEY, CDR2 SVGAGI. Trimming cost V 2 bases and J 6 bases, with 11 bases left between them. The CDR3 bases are TGTGCCAGCAGTTACGCTAGGGGGGAGGCCAACGTCCTGACTTTC. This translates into CASSYARGEANVLTF.

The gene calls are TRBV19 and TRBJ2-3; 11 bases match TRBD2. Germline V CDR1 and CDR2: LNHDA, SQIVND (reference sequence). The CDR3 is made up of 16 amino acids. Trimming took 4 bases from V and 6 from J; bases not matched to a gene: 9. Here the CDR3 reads CASSKRTSGRVDTQYF. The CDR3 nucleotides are TGTGCCAGTAGTAAAAGGACTAGCGGGCGTGTGGATACGCAGTATTTT. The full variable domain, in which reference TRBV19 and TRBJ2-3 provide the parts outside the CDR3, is DGGITQSPKYLFRKEGQNVTLSCEQNLNHDAMYWYRQDPGQGLRLIYYSQIVNDFQKGDIAEGYSVSREKKESFPLTVTSAQKNPTAFYLCASSKRTSGRVDTQYFGPGTRLTVL.

This CDR3 is CASSLGQALQETQYF. DNA for the CDR3: TGTGCCAGCAGCTTAGGCCAGGCGCTCCAAGAGACCCAGTACTTC. The chain employs TRBV11-2 and TRBJ2-5, with unresolved D. The CDR3 runs to 15 residues. Germline V gene lookup returns CDR1 SGHAT and CDR2 FQNNGV. Trimming pared 1 base from V and 1 base from J, leaving 10 bases between.

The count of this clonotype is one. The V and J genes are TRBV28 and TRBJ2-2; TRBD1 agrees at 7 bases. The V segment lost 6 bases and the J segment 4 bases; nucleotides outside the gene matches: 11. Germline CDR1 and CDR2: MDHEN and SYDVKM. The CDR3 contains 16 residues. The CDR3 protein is CASRRRRQGGTGELFF. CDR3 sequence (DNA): TGTGCCAGCAGGAGGAGGAGACAGGGTGGCACCGGGGAGCTGTTTTTT.

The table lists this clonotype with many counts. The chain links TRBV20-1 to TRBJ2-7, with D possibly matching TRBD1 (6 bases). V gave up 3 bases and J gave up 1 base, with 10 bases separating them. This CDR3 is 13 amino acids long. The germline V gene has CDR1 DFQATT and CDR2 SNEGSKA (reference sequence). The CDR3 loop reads CSASLGASYEQYF. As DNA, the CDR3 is TGCAGTGCTAGTTTGGGGGCTTCCTACGAGCAGTACTTC.

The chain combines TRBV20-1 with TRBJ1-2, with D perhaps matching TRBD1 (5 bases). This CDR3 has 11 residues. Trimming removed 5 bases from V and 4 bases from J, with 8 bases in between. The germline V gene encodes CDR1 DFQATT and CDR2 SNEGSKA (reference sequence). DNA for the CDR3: TGCAGTGCTCGGAGGGGCTATGGCTACACCTTC. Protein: CSARRGYGYTF.

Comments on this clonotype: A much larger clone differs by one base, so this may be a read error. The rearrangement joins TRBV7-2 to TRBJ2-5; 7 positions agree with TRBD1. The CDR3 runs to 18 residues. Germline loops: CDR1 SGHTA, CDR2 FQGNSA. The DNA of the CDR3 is TGTGCCAGCAGCCAAGTACAAACAGGGGACCCGTACCAAGAGACCCGGTACTTC. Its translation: CASSQVQTGDPYQETRYF.

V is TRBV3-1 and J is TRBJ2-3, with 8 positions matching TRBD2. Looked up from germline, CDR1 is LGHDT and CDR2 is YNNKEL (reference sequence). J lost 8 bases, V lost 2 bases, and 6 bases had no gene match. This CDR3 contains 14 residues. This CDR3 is CASSQSSGTATQYF. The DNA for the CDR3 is TGTGCCAGCAGCCAAAGTAGCGGGACGGCTACGCAGTATTTT.

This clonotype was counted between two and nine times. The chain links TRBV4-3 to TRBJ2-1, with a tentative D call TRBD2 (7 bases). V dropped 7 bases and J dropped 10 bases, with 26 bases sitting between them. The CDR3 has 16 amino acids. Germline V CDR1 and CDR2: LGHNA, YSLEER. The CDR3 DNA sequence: TGCGCCAGCACCCTTATGGGGGCAGGACTAGTTGGCGAGCAGTTCTTC. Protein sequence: CASTLMGAGLVGEQFF.

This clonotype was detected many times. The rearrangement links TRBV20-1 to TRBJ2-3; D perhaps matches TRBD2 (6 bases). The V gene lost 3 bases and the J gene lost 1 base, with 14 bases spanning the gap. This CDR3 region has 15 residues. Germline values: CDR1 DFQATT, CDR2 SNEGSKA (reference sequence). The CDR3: CSARAAGTGTDTQYF. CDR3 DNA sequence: TGCAGTGCTAGGGCGGCGGGGACGGGCACAGATACGCAGTATTTT.

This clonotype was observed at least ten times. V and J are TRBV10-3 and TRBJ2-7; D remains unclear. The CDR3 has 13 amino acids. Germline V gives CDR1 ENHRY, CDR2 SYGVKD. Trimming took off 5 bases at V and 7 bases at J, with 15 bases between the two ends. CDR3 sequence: CAISSQELGEQYF. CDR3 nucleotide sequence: TGTGCCATCAGTTCCCAGGAGTTGGGTGAGCAGTACTTC.

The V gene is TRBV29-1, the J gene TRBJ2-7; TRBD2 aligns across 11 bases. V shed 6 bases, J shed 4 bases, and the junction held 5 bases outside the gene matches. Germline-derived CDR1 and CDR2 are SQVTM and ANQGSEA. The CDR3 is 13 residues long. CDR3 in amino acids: CSVGGLAEYEQYF. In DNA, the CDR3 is TGCAGCGTCGGGGGACTAGCGGAGTACGAGCAGTACTTC.

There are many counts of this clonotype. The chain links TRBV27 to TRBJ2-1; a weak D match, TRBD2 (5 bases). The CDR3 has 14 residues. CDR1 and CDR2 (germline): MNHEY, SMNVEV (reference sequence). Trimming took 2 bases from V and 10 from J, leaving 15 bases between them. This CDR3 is CASSLGSESFEQFF. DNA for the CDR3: TGTGCCAGCAGTTTAGGGAGTGAGAGCTTCGAGCAGTTCTTC.

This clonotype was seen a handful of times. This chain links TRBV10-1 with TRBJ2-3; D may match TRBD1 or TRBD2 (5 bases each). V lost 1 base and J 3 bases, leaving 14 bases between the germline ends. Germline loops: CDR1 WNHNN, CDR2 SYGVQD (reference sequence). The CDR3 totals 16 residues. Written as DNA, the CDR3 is TGCGCCAGCAGTGAGTGGGGCCGTCCGGGGACAGATACGCAGTATTTT. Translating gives CASSEWGRPGTDTQYF.